This T cell receptor (beta chain) is drawn from a study of blood T cell repertoires in COVID-19. About the research overall: There were acute and convalescent COVID-19 samples, and they came from the United States, Italy and Spain. From T cells, B-cell-depleted T cells, or PBMCs came the material, which was cDNA or gDNA.

This clone has only one observation. In the study's own analysis: Estimated nucleated cell counts came from reference gene primer amplification. Profiling relied on immunoSEQ multiplex PCR, and the TCRdb table lists in-frame clones only, not all of them. That table supplies the V and J calls and clone size; D and trimming were determined from the DNA. This sample carries around 190,000 clones, 70% to 90% of them seen once, and the ten largest clones take 1.1%. CDR3 size: 14 residues. The trim removed 3 bases at V and 7 bases at J, leaving 5 bases unmatched. In germline, CDR1 is SGDLS, CDR2 YYNGEE. This rearrangement joins TRBV9 to TRBJ2-2, with 8 bases fitting TRBD2. This receptor was identified in a man under 40 with acute or convalescent COVID-19. The material sequenced was peripheral blood. The DNA for the CDR3 is TGTGCCAGCAGCGCGCCGGGGGGGGGCGGGGAGCTGTTTTTT. It specifies CASSAPGGGGELFF.